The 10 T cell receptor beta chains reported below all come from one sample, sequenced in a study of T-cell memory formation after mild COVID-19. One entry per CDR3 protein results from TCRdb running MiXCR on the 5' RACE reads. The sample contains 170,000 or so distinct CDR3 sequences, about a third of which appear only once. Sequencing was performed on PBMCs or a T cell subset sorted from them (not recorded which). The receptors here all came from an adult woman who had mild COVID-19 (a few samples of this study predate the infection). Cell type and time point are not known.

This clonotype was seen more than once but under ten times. The CDR3 sequence is CASSRAGVVTDTQYF. In DNA form, the CDR3 reads TGTGCCAGCAGCCGAGCGGGGGTAGTAACAGATACGCAGTATTTT. V gene TRBV2 combines with J gene TRBJ2-3; 8 bases align to TRBD2. The V gene's germline CDR1 is SNHLY and CDR2 FYNNEI. V shed 6 bases, J shed 3 bases, and the junction held 8 bases outside the gene matches. The CDR3 length is 15 residues.

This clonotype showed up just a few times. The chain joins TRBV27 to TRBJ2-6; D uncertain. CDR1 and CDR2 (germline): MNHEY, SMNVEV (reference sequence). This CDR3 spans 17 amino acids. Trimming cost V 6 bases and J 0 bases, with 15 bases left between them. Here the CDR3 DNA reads TGTGCCAGCAGGCCGGAAGGGATTAACTCTGGGGCCAACGTCCTGACTTTC. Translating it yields CASRPEGINSGANVLTF.

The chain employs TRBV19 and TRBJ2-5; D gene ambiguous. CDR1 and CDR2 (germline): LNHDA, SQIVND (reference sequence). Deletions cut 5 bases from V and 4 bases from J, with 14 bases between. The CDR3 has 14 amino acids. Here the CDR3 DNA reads TGTGCCAGTAGTCCACGGGCGTCGCGAGAGACCCAGTACTTC. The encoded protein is CASSPRASRETQYF.

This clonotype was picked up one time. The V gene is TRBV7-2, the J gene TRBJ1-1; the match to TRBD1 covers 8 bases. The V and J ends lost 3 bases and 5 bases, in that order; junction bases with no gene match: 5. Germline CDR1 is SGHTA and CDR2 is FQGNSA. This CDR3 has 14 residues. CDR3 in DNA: TGTGCCAGCAGCTTTAGGGACAGGCTGACTGAAGCTTTCTTT. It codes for CASSFRDRLTEAFF.

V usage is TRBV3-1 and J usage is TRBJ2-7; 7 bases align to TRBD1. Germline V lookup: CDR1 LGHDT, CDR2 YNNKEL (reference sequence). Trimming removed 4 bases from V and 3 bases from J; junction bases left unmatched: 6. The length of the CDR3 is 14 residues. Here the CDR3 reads CASSRTGALYEQYF. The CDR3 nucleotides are TGTGCCAGCAGCCGAACAGGGGCGCTCTACGAGCAGTACTTC.

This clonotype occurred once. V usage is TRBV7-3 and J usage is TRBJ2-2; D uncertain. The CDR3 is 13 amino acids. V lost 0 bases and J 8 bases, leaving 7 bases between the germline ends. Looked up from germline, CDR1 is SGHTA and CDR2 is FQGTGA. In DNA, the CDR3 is TGTGCCAGCAGCTTAACGTTATCGGGGGAGCTGTTTTTT. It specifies CASSLTLSGELFF.

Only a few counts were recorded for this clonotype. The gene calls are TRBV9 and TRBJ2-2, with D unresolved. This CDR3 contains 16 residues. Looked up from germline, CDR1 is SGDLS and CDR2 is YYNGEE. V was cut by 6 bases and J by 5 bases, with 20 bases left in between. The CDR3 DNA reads TGTGCCAGCACTCTTACCTCTGGTTGGGGAACCGGGGAGCTGTTTTTT. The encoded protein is CASTLTSGWGTGELFF.

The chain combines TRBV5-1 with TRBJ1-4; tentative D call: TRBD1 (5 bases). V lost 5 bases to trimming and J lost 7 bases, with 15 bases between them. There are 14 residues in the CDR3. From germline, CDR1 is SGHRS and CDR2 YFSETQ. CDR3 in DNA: TGCGCCAGCAGTCTGGGACCGGCAGGTGAAAAACTGTTTTTT. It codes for CASSLGPAGEKLFF.

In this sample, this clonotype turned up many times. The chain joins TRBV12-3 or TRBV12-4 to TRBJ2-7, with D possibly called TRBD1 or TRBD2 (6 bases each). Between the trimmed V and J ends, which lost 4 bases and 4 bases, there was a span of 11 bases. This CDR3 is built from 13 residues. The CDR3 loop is CASSSGGPYEQYF. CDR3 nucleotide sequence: TGTGCCAGCAGTTCCGGGGGCCCTTACGAGCAGTACTTC.

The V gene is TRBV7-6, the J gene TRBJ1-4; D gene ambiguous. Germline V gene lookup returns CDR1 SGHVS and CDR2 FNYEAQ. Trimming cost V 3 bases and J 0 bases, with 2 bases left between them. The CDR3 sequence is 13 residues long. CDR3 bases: TGTGCCAGCAGCTTTGCAACTAATGAAAAACTGTTTTTT. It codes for CASSFATNEKLFF.